The 25 T cell receptor beta chains given below trace back to one sample, sequenced in a study of T-cell reconstitution after alpha-beta-depleted transplantation in children (dated by TCRdb to about 2016). This specimen's treatment or condition label, interpreted: allogeneic hematopoietic cell transplantation with graft depleted of TCRalphabeta T cells and CD19 B cells. The method was PCR. The sample was run on an Illumina HiSeq 2500. To normalize quantification of the TCRbeta repertoire, the TCR libraries were built with molecular barcoding that relied on unique molecular identifiers. TCRdb applied fastp at Q25 and MiXCR to the public reads, then kept only in-frame beta chains. Every entry covers one CDR3 protein and lists the most common genes and DNA from its rows. Present in this sample are about 980,000 distinct CDR3 sequences, less than 30% of which were seen just once. The ten top clones hold under 30% of the sample.

The material sequenced was PBMCs, mostly from graft donor cells, taken 360 days after TCRalphabeta/CD19-depleted stem cell transplant. These receptor sequences come from a boy in the first two years of life who had a stem cell transplant for SCID, so the T cells may come from the graft donor.

This clonotype was seen a handful of times. The V gene is TRBV12-3 or TRBV12-4, the J gene TRBJ1-2; TRBD1 is a possible D gene (6 bases). The CDR3 runs to 14 residues. Trimming removed 7 bases at V and 5 bases at J, with 17 bases between. For the CDR3, the DNA is TGTGCCAGCATGACAGGCCCTTTGACTTATGGCTACACCTTC. It specifies CASMTGPLTYGYTF.

This clonotype turned up a few times. The V gene is TRBV7-2, the J gene TRBJ2-7, with D perhaps matching TRBD1 or TRBD2 (6 bases each). CDR1 is SGHTA and CDR2 is FQGNSA in the germline V gene. This CDR3 spans 16 amino acids. V lost 6 bases to trimming and J lost 0 bases, with 18 bases between them. The CDR3 sequence: CASSSSRRGSSYEQYF. The DNA for the CDR3 is TGTGCCAGCAGTTCTAGCAGGAGGGGGAGCTCCTACGAGCAGTACTTC.

The chain couples TRBV27 to TRBJ2-7; 11 nucleotides agree with TRBD1. This CDR3 region has 16 residues. CDR1 is MNHEY and CDR2 is SMNVEV in the germline V gene (reference sequence). Trimming cost V 5 bases and J 3 bases; bases outside gene matches: 9. The CDR3 spells CASSRSDRGPVYEQYF. The DNA of the CDR3 is TGTGCCAGCAGTCGGTCGGACAGGGGGCCGGTCTACGAGCAGTACTTC.

This clonotype turned up a few times. The V and J genes are TRBV7-9 and TRBJ2-1; no clear D gene. Germline lookup yields CDR1 SEHNR and CDR2 FQNEAQ (reference sequence). The CDR3 spans 15 residues. Trimming stripped 5 bases from V and 2 bases from J, with 13 bases between. The CDR3 here is CASSAYAATYNEQFF. The CDR3 bases are TGTGCCAGCAGCGCGTATGCCGCCACCTACAATGAGCAGTTCTTC.

This sequence joins TRBV12-3 or TRBV12-4 and TRBJ1-1; D might be TRBD1 (6 bases). V was shortened by 6 bases and J by 6 bases, with 20 bases between the two germline ends. There are 15 residues in the CDR3. DNA for the CDR3: TGTGCCAGCAGGCTCTCACAGGGTGGGCGCGCTGAAGCTTTCTTT. As protein: CASRLSQGGRAEAFF.

This chain links TRBV4-3 with TRBJ2-7, with 7 nucleotides matching TRBD1. Unmatched junction bases numbered 7, after V lost 1 base and J lost 1 base. Germline CDR1 and CDR2: LGHNA and YSLEER. The CDR3 has 16 residues. The CDR3 region has the DNA TGCGCCAGCAGCCAAGGTGGGGCAGGGGGTTCCTACGAGCAGTACTTC. Its translation: CASSQGGAGGSYEQYF.

This rearrangement joins TRBV28 to TRBJ2-5, with TRBD1 matching over 9 bases. The CDR3 totals 15 residues. V lost 6 bases, J lost 5 bases, and 10 bases stayed unmatched. Looked up from germline, CDR1 is MDHEN and CDR2 is SYDVKM. This chain's CDR3 is CASSPRGTGSETQYF. The CDR3 DNA sequence: TGTGCCAGCAGCCCCCGCGGGACAGGGTCGGAGACCCAGTACTTC.

The chain joins TRBV12-3 or TRBV12-4 to TRBJ2-5; 7 bases agree with TRBD2. V lost 2 bases and J lost 2; bases outside the gene matches: 5. The CDR3 is 15 amino acids. CDR3 in amino acids: CASSLFRGEQETQYF. CDR3 DNA sequence: TGTGCCAGCAGTTTATTTCGGGGGGAGCAAGAGACCCAGTACTTC.

The chain has TRBV11-2 and TRBJ2-5; D is unclear. This CDR3 spans 15 amino acids. Germline V gene sequence: CDR1 SGHAT, CDR2 FQNNGV. Trimming left V 2 bases short and J 1 base short, with 11 bases between. The CDR3 sequence: CASSLNSVFQETQYF. In DNA form, the CDR3 reads TGTGCCAGCAGCTTAAATTCAGTGTTCCAAGAGACCCAGTACTTC.

This clonotype has a handful of counts. The genes are TRBV20-1 and TRBJ2-5, with no clear D. V gave up 5 bases and J gave up 5 bases, with 18 bases separating them. The CDR3 totals 14 residues. CDR1 is DFQATT and CDR2 is SNEGSKA in the germline V gene (reference sequence). The CDR3 loop reads CSACKDKAQETQYF. The CDR3 coding sequence is TGCAGTGCTTGCAAGGATAAAGCCCAGGAGACCCAGTACTTC.

This clonotype was detected a few times. The chain joins TRBV20-1 to TRBJ2-1; TRBD2 matches 11 bases. V gave up 4 bases and J gave up 0 bases; unmatched junction bases: 5. Germline V CDR1 and CDR2: DFQATT, SNEGSKA (reference sequence). The CDR3 length is 16 residues. This chain's CDR3 is CSAISSGGFSYNEQFF. As DNA, the CDR3 is TGCAGTGCTATCTCTAGCGGGGGGTTCTCCTACAATGAGCAGTTCTTC.

This chain connects TRBV5-6 to TRBJ2-3; TRBD1 might be the D (6 bases). Trimming took off 0 bases at V and 12 bases at J, with 14 bases between the two ends. The germline gives CDR1 SGHDT, CDR2 YYEEEE. The CDR3 totals 13 residues. CDR3 sequence reads: CASSLEVDSPQYF. CDR3 DNA sequence: TGTGCCAGCAGCTTGGAGGTGGACAGTCCACAGTATTTT.

The chain uses TRBV19 and TRBJ2-2, with 8 bases lining up with TRBD1. Germline lookup yields CDR1 LNHDA and CDR2 SQIVND (reference sequence). This CDR3 is 15 amino acids long. V trimming: 6 bases; J trimming: 4 bases; junction bases outside the gene matches: 7. CDR3 sequence: CASRTRQGSTGELFF. CDR3 sequence (DNA): TGTGCCAGTAGAACCCGACAGGGGTCCACCGGGGAGCTGTTTTTT.

About this clonotype itself: The junction and the germline gene differ at one end; a read error may be behind it. This rearrangement joins TRBV4-1 to TRBJ2-7; D perhaps matches TRBD2 (6 bases). The CDR3 is made up of 16 amino acids. CDR1 MGHRA and CDR2 YSYEKL come from the germline V gene. DNA of the CDR3: TGCGCCAGCAGCGAAGAACCGGGAGCGCTGGGGTTCGAGCAGTACTTC. This sequence encodes CASSEEPGALGFEQYF.

This chain uses TRBV12-5 with TRBJ1-2; no definite D call. In germline, CDR1 is LGHNT, CDR2 FRNRAP. Trimming removed 5 bases from V and 7 bases from J, with 8 bases in between. CDR3 length: 11 residues. CDR3 in DNA: TGTGCTAGTGGTCCCTCCTTTGGCTACACCTTC. This gives the protein CASGPSFGYTF. The full variable domain, with the rest looked up from reference TRBV12-5 and TRBJ1-2, is DARVTQTPRHKVTEMGQEVTMRCQPILGHNTVFWYRQTMMQGLELLAYFRNRAPLDDSGMPKDRFSAEMPDATLATLKIQPSEPRDSAVYFCASGPSFGYTFGSGTRLTVV.

The chain joins TRBV3-1 to TRBJ2-7, with 9 bases matching TRBD1. The germline gives CDR1 LGHDT, CDR2 YNNKEL (reference sequence). V lost 3 bases and J lost 5; bases outside the gene matches: 11. This CDR3 spans 16 amino acids. The CDR3 sequence: CASSHSLGQGKDEQYF. The CDR3, as DNA: TGTGCCAGCAGCCACTCCCTGGGACAGGGAAAGGACGAGCAGTACTTC.

This clonotype has a handful of counts. V usage is TRBV24-1 and J usage is TRBJ2-7; possible D gene TRBD1, 6 bases. This CDR3 has 12 amino acids. With 4 bases removed from V and 3 bases from J, the gap between germline ends came to 6 bases. From germline, CDR1 is KGHDR and CDR2 SFDVKD. The CDR3 sequence: CATSEQGYEQYF. CDR3 DNA: TGTGCCACCAGTGAACAGGGCTACGAGCAGTACTTC.

The chain employs TRBV6-4 and TRBJ2-7; TRBD1 matches at 8 bases. CDR3 length: 16 amino acids. Germline CDR1 and CDR2: MRHNA and SNTAGT. The junction had 11 bases not matched to a gene; V was cut back by 2 bases and J by 5 bases. CDR3 loop: CASSDIRDRKEDEQYF. The DNA of the CDR3 is TGTGCCAGCAGTGACATACGGGACAGGAAGGAGGACGAGCAGTACTTC.

The genes are TRBV9 and TRBJ2-7; D is possibly TRBD1 (6 bases). CDR3 size: 13 residues. The V end was cut by 0 bases, the J end by 5 bases, with 9 bases between. CDR1 is SGDLS, CDR2 YYNGEE, per germline. The CDR3 protein is CASSVAGVNEQYF. CDR3 coding DNA: TGTGCCAGCAGCGTAGCAGGGGTTAACGAGCAGTACTTC.

This clonotype was observed a few times. The chain recombines TRBV20-1 with TRBJ2-5; tentative D call: TRBD1 (6 bases). The CDR3 length is 12 residues. V was cut by 5 bases and J by 7 bases, with 14 bases left in between. Germline assignment: CDR1 DFQATT and CDR2 SNEGSKA (reference sequence). The chain's CDR3 is CSAVAGVGTQYF. Here the CDR3 DNA reads TGCAGTGCTGTGGCAGGGGTGGGGACCCAGTACTTC.

The DNA of the CDR3 is TGCGCCAGCAGCACTGGACCCGGGATGGATGAAAAACTGTTTTTT. Its translation: CASSTGPGMDEKLFF. The genes are TRBV5-1 and TRBJ1-4; D uncertain. Germline V gene sequence: CDR1 SGHRS, CDR2 YFSETQ. V was shortened by 4 bases and J by 6 bases, with 16 bases between the two germline ends. The CDR3 is 15 residues long.

This clonotype was observed once. The chain links TRBV5-1 to TRBJ2-7; D is unresolved. The V gene's germline CDR1 is SGHRS and CDR2 YFSETQ. The CDR3 consists of 13 residues. Trimming took 7 bases from V and 5 from J, leaving 16 bases between them. The CDR3 bases are TGCGCCAGCCGGAACCTGGTGGTCCACGAGCAGTACTTC. Its protein product is CASRNLVVHEQYF.

This chain links TRBV7-3 with TRBJ1-1; possibly TRBD1 for D (5 bases). The CDR3 sequence is 16 residues long. Germline CDR1 reads SGHTA; CDR2 reads FQGTGA. V lost 0 bases and J 4 bases, leaving 15 bases between the germline ends. DNA of the CDR3: TGTGCCAGCAGCTTAACCGGTCCCCGCGGGGGCACTGAAGCTTTCTTT. As protein: CASSLTGPRGGTEAFF.

This clonotype was seen a handful of times. The chain recombines TRBV9 with TRBJ2-7; D not resolved. CDR1 and CDR2 from the germline V gene are SGDLS and YYNGEE. The CDR3 is made up of 15 amino acids. V lost 0 bases and J lost 5, with 15 bases in between. The CDR3 sequence: CASSVGAGGVDEQYF. The CDR3, as DNA: TGTGCCAGCAGCGTAGGGGCAGGCGGTGTTGACGAGCAGTACTTC.

The rearrangement links TRBV21-1 to TRBJ2-5; the table names TRBD2, a call not compared with the DNA. TRBV21-1 represents a pseudogene. This CDR3 region has 17 residues. This CDR3 is CASSILGTSGGWETQYF. The DNA of the CDR3 is TGTGCCAGCAGCATACTTGGGACTAGCGGGGGGTGGGAGACCCAGTACTTC.